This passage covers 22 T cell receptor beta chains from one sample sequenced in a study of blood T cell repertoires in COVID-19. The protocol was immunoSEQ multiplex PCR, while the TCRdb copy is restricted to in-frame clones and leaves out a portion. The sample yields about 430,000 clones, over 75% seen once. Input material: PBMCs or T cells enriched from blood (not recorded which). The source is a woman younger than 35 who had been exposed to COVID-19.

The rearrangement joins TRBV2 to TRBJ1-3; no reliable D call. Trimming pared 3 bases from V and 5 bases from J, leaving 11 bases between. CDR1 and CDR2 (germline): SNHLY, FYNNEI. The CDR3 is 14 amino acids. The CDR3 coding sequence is TGTGCCAGCAGTGAGCCAGGAGGACGAAACACCATATATTTT. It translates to CASSEPGGRNTIYF.

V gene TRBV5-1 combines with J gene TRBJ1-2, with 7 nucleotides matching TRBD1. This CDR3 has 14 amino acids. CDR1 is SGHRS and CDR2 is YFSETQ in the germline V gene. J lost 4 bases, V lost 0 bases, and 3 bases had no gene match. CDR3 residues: CASSLAWDSYGYTF. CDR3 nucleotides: TGCGCCAGCAGCTTGGCCTGGGACAGCTATGGCTACACCTTC.

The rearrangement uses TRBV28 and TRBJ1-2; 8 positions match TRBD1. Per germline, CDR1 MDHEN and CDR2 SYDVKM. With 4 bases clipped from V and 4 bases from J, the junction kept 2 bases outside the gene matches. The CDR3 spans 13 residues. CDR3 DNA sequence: TGTGCCAGCAGTTGGACAGGGAGCTATGGCTACACCTTC. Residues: CASSWTGSYGYTF.

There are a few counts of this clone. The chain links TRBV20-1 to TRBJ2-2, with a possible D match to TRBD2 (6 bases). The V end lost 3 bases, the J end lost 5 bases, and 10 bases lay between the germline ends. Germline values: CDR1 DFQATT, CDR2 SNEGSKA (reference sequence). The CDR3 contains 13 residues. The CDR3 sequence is CSASGGRTGELFF. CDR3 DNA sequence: TGCAGTGCTAGTGGGGGGAGGACCGGGGAGCTGTTTTTT.

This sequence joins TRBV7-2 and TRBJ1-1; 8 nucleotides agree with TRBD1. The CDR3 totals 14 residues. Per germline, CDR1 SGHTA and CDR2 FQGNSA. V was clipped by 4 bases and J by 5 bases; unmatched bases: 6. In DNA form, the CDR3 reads TGTGCCAGCAGCTCCCAGGGGGCGCCGACTGAAGCTTTCTTT. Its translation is CASSSQGAPTEAFF.

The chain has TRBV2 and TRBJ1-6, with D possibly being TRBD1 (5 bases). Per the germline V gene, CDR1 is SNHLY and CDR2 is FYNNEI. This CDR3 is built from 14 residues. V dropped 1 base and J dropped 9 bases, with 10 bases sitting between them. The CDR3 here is CASSEGRVGSPLHF. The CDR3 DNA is TGTGCCAGCAGTGAAGGCAGGGTCGGTTCACCCCTCCACTTT.

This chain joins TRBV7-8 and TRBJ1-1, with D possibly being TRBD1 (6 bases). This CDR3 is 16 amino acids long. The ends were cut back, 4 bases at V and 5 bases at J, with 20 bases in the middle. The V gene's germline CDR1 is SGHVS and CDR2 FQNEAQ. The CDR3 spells CASSSSRGAKETEAFF. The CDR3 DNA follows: TGTGCCAGCAGCTCCAGCCGGGGGGCAAAGGAGACTGAAGCTTTCTTT.

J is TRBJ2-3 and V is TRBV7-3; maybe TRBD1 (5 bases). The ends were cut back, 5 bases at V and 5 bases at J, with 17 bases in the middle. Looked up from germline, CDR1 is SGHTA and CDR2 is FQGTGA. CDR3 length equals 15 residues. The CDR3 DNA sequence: TGTGCCAGCAGCGCAGGGCTGGTGGGGCGAGATACGCAGTATTTT. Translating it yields CASSAGLVGRDTQYF. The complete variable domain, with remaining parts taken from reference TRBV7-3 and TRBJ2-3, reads GAGVSQTPSNKVTEKGKYVELRCDPISGHTALYWYRQSLGQGPEFLIYFQGTGAADDSGLPNDRFFAVRPEGSVSTLKIQRTERGDSAVYLCASSAGLVGRDTQYFGPGTRLTVL.

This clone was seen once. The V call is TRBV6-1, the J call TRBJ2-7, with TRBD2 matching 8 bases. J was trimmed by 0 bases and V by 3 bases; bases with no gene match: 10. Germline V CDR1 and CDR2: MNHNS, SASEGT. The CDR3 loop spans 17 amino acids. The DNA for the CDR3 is TGTGCCAGCAGTGATCTAGGCGTTAGCGGGACCTCCTACGAGCAGTACTTC. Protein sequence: CASSDLGVSGTSYEQYF.

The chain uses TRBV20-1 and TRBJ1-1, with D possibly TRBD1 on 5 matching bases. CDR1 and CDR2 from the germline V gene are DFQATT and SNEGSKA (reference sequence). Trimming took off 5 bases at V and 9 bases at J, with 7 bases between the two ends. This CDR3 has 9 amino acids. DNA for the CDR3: TGCAGTGCTCACAGGCAAGCTTTCTTT. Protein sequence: CSAHRQAFF.

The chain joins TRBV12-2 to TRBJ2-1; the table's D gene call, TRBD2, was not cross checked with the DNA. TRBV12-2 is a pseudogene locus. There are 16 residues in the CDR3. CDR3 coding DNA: TGTGCAAGTCGCTTAGTGTTCCAGCGGGCCTACAATGAGCAGTTCTTC. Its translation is CASRLVFQRAYNEQFF.

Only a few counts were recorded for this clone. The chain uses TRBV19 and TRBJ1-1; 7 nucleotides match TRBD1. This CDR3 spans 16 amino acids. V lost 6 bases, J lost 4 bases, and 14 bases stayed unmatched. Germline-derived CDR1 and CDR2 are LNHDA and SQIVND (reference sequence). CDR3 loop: CASSREGARRSTEAFF. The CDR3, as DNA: TGTGCCAGTAGCCGAGAGGGGGCGCGAAGATCCACTGAAGCTTTCTTT. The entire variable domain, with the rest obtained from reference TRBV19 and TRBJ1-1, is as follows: DGGITQSPKYLFRKEGQNVTLSCEQNLNHDAMYWYRQDPGQGLRLIYYSQIVNDFQKGDIAEGYSVSREKKESFPLTVTSAQKNPTAFYLCASSREGARRSTEAFFGQGTRLTVV.

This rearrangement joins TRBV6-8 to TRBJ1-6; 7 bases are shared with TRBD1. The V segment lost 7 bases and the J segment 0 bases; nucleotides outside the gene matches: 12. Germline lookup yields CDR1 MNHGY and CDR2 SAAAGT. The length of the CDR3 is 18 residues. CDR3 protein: CASTDYPGQSSYNSPLHF. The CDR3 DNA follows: TGTGCCAGCACCGACTATCCGGGACAGAGCTCCTATAATTCACCCCTCCACTTT.

CDR3 nucleotides: TGTGCCAGCAGCCATAACAGGGGGCTAGGCGAGCAGTACTTC. This translates into CASSHNRGLGEQYF. The chain links TRBV6-5 to TRBJ2-7; 9 bases align to TRBD1. The germline V gene has CDR1 MNHEY and CDR2 SVGAGI. The CDR3 extends over 14 amino acids. With V trimmed by 6 bases and J by 6 bases, 9 bases remained unmatched.

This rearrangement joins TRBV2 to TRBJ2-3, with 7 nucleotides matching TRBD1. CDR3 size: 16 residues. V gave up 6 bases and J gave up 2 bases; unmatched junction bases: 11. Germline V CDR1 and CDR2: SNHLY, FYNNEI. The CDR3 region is CASRQGQWGPTDTQYF. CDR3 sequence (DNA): TGTGCCAGCAGACAGGGACAGTGGGGCCCCACAGATACGCAGTATTTT.

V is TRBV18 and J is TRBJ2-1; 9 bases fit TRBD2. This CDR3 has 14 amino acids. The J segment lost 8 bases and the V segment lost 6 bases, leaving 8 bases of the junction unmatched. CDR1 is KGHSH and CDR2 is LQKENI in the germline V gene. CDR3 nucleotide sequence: TGTGCCAGCTCGCAGGTAGCGGGGGTGGATGAGCAGTTCTTC. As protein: CASSQVAGVDEQFF.

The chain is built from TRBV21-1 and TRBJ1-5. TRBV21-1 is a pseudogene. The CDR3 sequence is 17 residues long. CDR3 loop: CASSKDRGGRSNQPQHF. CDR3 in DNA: TGTGCCAGCAGCAAAGATAGGGGCGGGAGAAGCAATCAGCCCCAGCATTTT.

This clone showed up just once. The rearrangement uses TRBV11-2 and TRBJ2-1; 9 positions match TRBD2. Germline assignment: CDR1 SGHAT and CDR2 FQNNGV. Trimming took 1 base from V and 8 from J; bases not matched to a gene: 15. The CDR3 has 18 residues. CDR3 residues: CASSLVFLYSGSFYEQFF. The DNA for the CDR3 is TGTGCCAGCAGCTTAGTTTTCTTGTATAGCGGGAGTTTCTATGAGCAGTTCTTC.

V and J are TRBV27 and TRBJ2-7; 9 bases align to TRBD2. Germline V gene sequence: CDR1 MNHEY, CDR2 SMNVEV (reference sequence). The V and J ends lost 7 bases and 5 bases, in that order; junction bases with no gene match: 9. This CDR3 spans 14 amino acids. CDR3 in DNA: TGTGCCAGCAAACGGCTAGCGGGAAATAACGAGCAGTACTTC. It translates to CASKRLAGNNEQYF.

CDR3 bases: TGTGCCAGCAGCTTAGATCGGTGGGAAGGGGGTCTGTACGAGCAGTACTTC. Amino acid sequence: CASSLDRWEGGLYEQYF. The chain joins TRBV11-2 to TRBJ2-7; TRBD1 is a possible D gene (6 bases). Germline V gene data show CDR1 as SGHAT and CDR2 as FQNNGV. The V and J ends lost 0 bases and 4 bases respectively, with 19 bases between them. The CDR3 covers 17 residues.

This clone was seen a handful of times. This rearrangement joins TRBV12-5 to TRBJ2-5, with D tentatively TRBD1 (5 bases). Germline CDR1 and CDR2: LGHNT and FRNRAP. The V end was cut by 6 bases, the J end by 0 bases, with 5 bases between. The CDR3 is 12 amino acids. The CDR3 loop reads CASGTDQETQYF. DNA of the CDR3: TGTGCTAGTGGGACAGACCAAGAGACCCAGTACTTC.

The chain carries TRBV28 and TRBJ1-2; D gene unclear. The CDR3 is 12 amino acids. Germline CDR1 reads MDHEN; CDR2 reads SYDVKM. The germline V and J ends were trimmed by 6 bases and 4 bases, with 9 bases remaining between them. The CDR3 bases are TGTGCCAGCAGCGTGGAGGGCTATGGCTACACCTTC. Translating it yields CASSVEGYGYTF.